The sequence of this T cell receptor beta chain was determined in a study of CD8 T cells in Susac syndrome. Overall study findings and caveats: In its TCR sequencing and HLA analysis, the study acknowledged that the number of individuals was relatively small.

Concerning this clonotype: Its antigen remains unidentified.

When the RNA was reverse transcribed, random hexamers were used with an input of about 0.5 to 1 ug. A multiplex approach, immunoSEQ multiplex PCR, amplified TCR beta CDR3 across 54 Vbeta and 13 Jbeta. Via MiXCR, TCRdb re-called the immunoSEQ multiplex PCR reads, giving one row per CDR3 protein. The data contain 150,000 to 200,000 distinct CDR3 sequences, over 85% of them singletons. Between the trimmed V and J ends, which lost 5 bases and 0 bases, there was a span of 13 bases. The CDR3 contains 14 residues. Germline V gives CDR1 SQVTM, CDR2 ANQGSEA. The rearrangement uses TRBV29-1 and TRBJ1-1; D unresolved. The source of this sequence is a human donor in good health. Sequenced: CD4+ T cells from PBMCs. The CDR3 loop reads CSVRGDGVNTEAFF. CDR3 in DNA: TGCAGCGTTCGGGGAGACGGGGTGAACACTGAAGCTTTCTTT.